Presented here are 31 T cell receptor beta chains from one specimen sequenced in a study of human versus mouse CDR3 diversity and MHC coevolution. Data came from immunoSEQ multiplex PCR; TCRdb stores just in-frame clones and leaves some out. The data show tens of thousands of clones, with under 95% seen just once and roughly 0.16% held by the top ten. The sample was naive CD4+ T cells from blood. Subset described: CD45RO-negative CD62L-positive naive CD4 T cells. The source is a person between 25 and 75 years old in good health.

The chain recombines TRBV19 with TRBJ1-5, with D possibly being TRBD1 (5 bases). Germline V gene lookup returns CDR1 LNHDA and CDR2 SQIVND (reference sequence). Trimming took 0 bases from V and 7 from J, leaving 13 bases between them. The CDR3 runs to 15 residues. The CDR3 loop reads CASSIDAGSPQPQHF. DNA of the CDR3: TGTGCCAGTAGTATAGATGCAGGGTCCCCACAGCCCCAGCATTTT.

The J gene is TRBJ1-1, the V gene TRBV5-1; 7 nucleotides agree with TRBD1. Per germline, CDR1 SGHRS and CDR2 YFSETQ. CDR3 length: 13 residues. V gave up 4 bases and J gave up 3 bases; unmatched junction bases: 3. Here the CDR3 DNA reads TGCGCCAGCAGCGCAACAGGGGACACTGAAGCTTTCTTT. The encoded protein is CASSATGDTEAFF.

The CDR3 loop is CAWRAVGTDTQYF. The CDR3 coding sequence is TGTGCCTGGCGCGCGGTGGGCACAGATACGCAGTATTTT. The rearrangement uses TRBV30 and TRBJ2-3, with D hard to call. V gave up 5 bases and J gave up 1 base, with 10 bases separating them. The CDR3 runs to 13 residues. Per the germline V gene, CDR1 is GTSNPN and CDR2 is SVGIG (reference sequence).

This chain's CDR3 is CAISVQLAGGRIPPDTQYF. In nucleotides, the CDR3 is TGTGCCATCAGTGTGCAACTAGCGGGAGGCCGAATCCCCCCCGATACGCAGTATTTT. This sequence joins TRBV10-3 and TRBJ2-3, with 12 positions matching TRBD2. CDR3 length equals 19 residues. After removal of 4 bases from V and 6 bases from J, the junction contained 17 bases not matched to a gene. Germline V gene lookup returns CDR1 ENHRY and CDR2 SYGVKD.

The chain employs TRBV7-9 and TRBJ1-2, with D possibly matching TRBD1 (5 bases). The CDR3 has 14 residues. V lost 4 bases to trimming and J lost 5 bases, with 14 bases between them. CDR1 SEHNR and CDR2 FQNEAQ come from the germline V gene (reference sequence). This chain's CDR3 is CASSSSGIPYGYTF. The CDR3 DNA is TGTGCCAGCAGCTCTTCAGGGATCCCATATGGCTACACCTTC.

This chain joins TRBV9 and TRBJ2-2; D not resolved. Germline V gene data show CDR1 as SGDLS and CDR2 as YYNGEE. The CDR3 covers 13 residues. V lost 0 bases and J 3 bases, leaving 3 bases between the germline ends. The CDR3, as DNA: TGTGCCAGCAGCGTAGTAGACACCGGGGAGCTGTTTTTT. Translation gives CASSVVDTGELFF.

This chain uses TRBV18 with TRBJ2-7; the D gene is possibly TRBD2 (5 bases). Per the germline V gene, CDR1 is KGHSH and CDR2 is LQKENI. This CDR3 has 14 residues. Trimming removed 6 bases at V and 2 bases at J, with 14 bases between. The CDR3 region is CASSTTGTTYEQYF. CDR3 nucleotide sequence: TGTGCCAGCTCCACCACGGGAACAACCTACGAGCAGTACTTC.

CDR3 protein: CAWSGQGGTEAFF. CDR3 DNA sequence: TGTGCCTGGAGTGGACAGGGGGGCACTGAAGCTTTCTTT. The chain recombines TRBV30 with TRBJ1-1, with TRBD1 matching over 9 bases. CDR1 and CDR2 from the germline V gene are GTSNPN and SVGIG (reference sequence). Germline trimming cut 1 base from V and 4 bases from J; bases unmatched to any gene: 1. The CDR3 has 13 amino acids. The full variable domain, completed using reference TRBV30 and TRBJ1-1, is SQTIHQWPATLVQPVGSPLSLECTVEGTSNPNLYWYRQAAGRGLQLLFYSVGIGQISSEVPQNLSASRPQDRQFILSSKKLLLSDSGFYLCAWSGQGGTEAFFGQGTRLTVV.

This clone has a single count. The chain couples TRBV2 to TRBJ1-1; the D is unclear. Trimming left V 4 bases short and J 5 bases short, with 11 bases between. CDR1 and CDR2 (germline): SNHLY, FYNNEI. CDR3 length: 13 amino acids. CDR3: CASSGTGKTEAFF. CDR3 nucleotides: TGTGCCAGCAGTGGGACGGGGAAAACTGAAGCTTTCTTT.

The chain is built from TRBV7-9 and TRBJ1-3, with D perhaps TRBD1 (5 bases). Trimming shortened V by 5 bases and J by 2 bases, and 13 bases separated the two germline ends. Germline V gene sequence: CDR1 SEHNR, CDR2 FQNEAQ (reference sequence). The CDR3 sequence is 15 residues long. CDR3 residues: CASSGQGRTGNTIYF. Written as DNA, the CDR3 is TGTGCCAGCAGCGGCCAGGGTAGGACTGGAAACACCATATATTTT.

This clone was seen a single time. The chain joins TRBV7-9 to TRBJ2-5; D is possibly TRBD2 (5 bases). The CDR3 is made up of 15 amino acids. The V end lost 2 bases, the J end lost 3 bases, and 13 bases lay between the germline ends. Germline loops: CDR1 SEHNR, CDR2 FQNEAQ (reference sequence). CDR3 in amino acids: CASSLIRPGKETQYF. DNA for the CDR3: TGTGCCAGCAGCTTAATCCGGCCGGGAAAAGAGACCCAGTACTTC.

The chain recombines TRBV2 with TRBJ2-4, with 9 nucleotides matching TRBD2. This CDR3 contains 14 residues. The V gene end was trimmed by 11 bases and the J gene end by 0 bases; junction bases not matched to a gene: 5. Germline V CDR1 and CDR2: SNHLY, FYNNEI. The CDR3 here is CAGRAGGAKNIQYF. CDR3 DNA: TGTGCCGGACGAGCGGGGGGAGCCAAAAACATTCAGTACTTC.

This chain connects TRBV30 to TRBJ2-1; maybe TRBD2 (7 bases). The CDR3 has 15 residues. Per the germline V gene, CDR1 is GTSNPN and CDR2 is SVGIG (reference sequence). Trimming shortened V by 3 bases and J by 2 bases, and 14 bases separated the two germline ends. The CDR3: CAWSLGGGTYNEQFF. The CDR3 region has the DNA TGTGCCTGGAGCCTGGGGGGGGGCACCTACAATGAGCAGTTCTTC.

The V call is TRBV9, the J call TRBJ2-5; no clear D. The length of the CDR3 is 14 residues. From germline, CDR1 is SGDLS and CDR2 YYNGEE. The V end lost 0 bases, the J end lost 2 bases, and 8 bases lay between the germline ends. CDR3 bases: TGTGCCAGCAGCGTAGGCGGCCAGCAAGAGACCCAGTACTTC. This gives the protein CASSVGGQQETQYF. The complete variable domain, with remaining parts taken from reference TRBV9 and TRBJ2-5, reads DSGVTQTPKHLITATGQRVTLRCSPRSGDLSVYWYQQSLDQGLQFLIQYYNGEERAKGNILERFSAQQFPDLHSELNLSSLELGDSALYFCASSVGGQQETQYFGPGTRLLVL.

This chain connects TRBV7-2 to TRBJ1-1, with 8 bases fitting TRBD1. The germline V gene encodes CDR1 SGHTA and CDR2 FQGNSA. The CDR3 is 15 residues long. J lost 4 bases, V lost 4 bases, and 8 bases had no gene match. The CDR3 is CASSSSQGAVTEAFF. CDR3 in DNA: TGTGCCAGCAGCTCCTCTCAGGGGGCGGTCACTGAAGCTTTCTTT.

The CDR3 here is CASSSVSSGANVLTF. The CDR3 DNA reads as TGTGCCAGCAGTTCCGTGAGCTCTGGGGCCAACGTCCTGACTTTC. The rearrangement uses TRBV7-3 and TRBJ2-6; the D is unclear. V was pared by 6 bases and J by 0 bases, with 9 bases between. Per germline, CDR1 SGHTA and CDR2 FQGTGA. CDR3 length: 15 residues.

The chain carries TRBV27 and TRBJ1-2; 10 positions match TRBD1. Germline V lookup: CDR1 MNHEY, CDR2 SMNVEV (reference sequence). The junction had 0 bases not matched to a gene; V was cut back by 4 bases and J by 4 bases. The CDR3 extends over 13 amino acids. The chain's CDR3 is CASSWTGGYGYTF. The CDR3 region has the DNA TGTGCCAGCAGTTGGACAGGGGGCTATGGCTACACCTTC.

The rearrangement uses TRBV5-5 and TRBJ2-7; D is possibly TRBD1 (5 bases). The CDR3 covers 15 residues. Trimming shortened V by 0 bases and J by 2 bases, and 12 bases separated the two germline ends. CDR1 and CDR2 (germline): SGHKS, YYEKEE (reference sequence). The CDR3 sequence: CASSLETGQAYEQYF. DNA for the CDR3: TGTGCCAGCAGCTTGGAAACAGGACAAGCCTACGAGCAGTACTTC.

The rearrangement joins TRBV5-1 to TRBJ1-4; TRBD1 agrees at 8 bases. The CDR3 totals 17 residues. V shed 4 bases and J 0 bases; nucleotides not matched to a gene: 8. Germline CDR1 and CDR2: SGHRS and YFSETQ. CDR3 DNA sequence: TGCGCCAGCAGCCGCGGACAGGGTTTAGCAACTAATGAAAAACTGTTTTTT. Its protein product is CASSRGQGLATNEKLFF.

Here the CDR3 DNA reads TGTGCCAGCAGCACAGGACAGGGGCCACGAGAGACCCAGTACTTC. Translating it yields CASSTGQGPRETQYF. The chain links TRBV9 to TRBJ2-5; 9 nucleotides agree with TRBD1. Per germline, CDR1 SGDLS and CDR2 YYNGEE. CDR3 size: 15 residues. After removal of 4 bases from V and 4 bases from J, the junction contained 8 bases not matched to a gene. Full variable domain (outside the CDR3, taken from reference TRBV9 and TRBJ2-5): DSGVTQTPKHLITATGQRVTLRCSPRSGDLSVYWYQQSLDQGLQFLIQYYNGEERAKGNILERFSAQQFPDLHSELNLSSLELGDSALYFCASSTGQGPRETQYFGPGTRLLVL.

The V call is TRBV5-1, the J call TRBJ2-7; TRBD1 matches at 9 bases. V shed 9 bases and J 5 bases; nucleotides not matched to a gene: 15. There are 15 residues in the CDR3. Per germline, CDR1 SGHRS and CDR2 YFSETQ. Here the CDR3 DNA reads TGCGCCACCCGAGAAACCGGGACAGGGAGGGACGAGCAGTACTTC. Encoded protein: CATRETGTGRDEQYF.

This chain connects TRBV7-6 to TRBJ2-2, with TRBD1 matching over 9 bases. With 5 bases clipped from V and 6 bases from J, the junction kept 4 bases outside the gene matches. The CDR3 consists of 14 residues. Germline V gene lookup returns CDR1 SGHVS and CDR2 FNYEAQ. This CDR3 reads CASSTQGAAGELFF. CDR3 in DNA: TGTGCCAGCAGCACACAGGGGGCTGCCGGGGAGCTGTTTTTT.

The chain carries TRBV5-1 and TRBJ2-5; TRBD2 agrees at 7 bases. The J call is uncertain, as TRBJ2-7 better fits the DNA end. The CDR3 loop spans 15 amino acids. From germline, CDR1 is SGHRS and CDR2 YFSETQ. In DNA, the CDR3 is TGCGCCAGCAGCTTGGGCGGCGGGGGAAGATACGAGCAGTACTTC. This translates into CASSLGGGGRYEQYF.

V usage is TRBV6-1 and J usage is TRBJ2-5; D is undetermined. V was trimmed by 0 bases and J by 6 bases, leaving 2 bases between them. Germline V gives CDR1 MNHNS, CDR2 SASEGT. The CDR3 consists of 11 residues. As DNA, the CDR3 is TGTGCCAGCAGTGAAGCCAAGACCCAGTACTTC. Translated, it gives CASSEAKTQYF.

The chain recombines TRBV7-9 with TRBJ2-1; D unresolved. V was trimmed by 7 bases and J by 7 bases, leaving 8 bases between them. There are 11 residues in the CDR3. Per the germline V gene, CDR1 is SEHNR and CDR2 is FQNEAQ (reference sequence). This chain's CDR3 is CASTHSNEQFF. The CDR3 DNA sequence: TGTGCCAGCACCCACTCTAATGAGCAGTTCTTC. The full variable domain, with the rest looked up from reference TRBV7-9 and TRBJ2-1, is DTGVSQNPRHKITKRGQNVTFRCDPISEHNRLYWYRQTLGQGPEFLTYFQNEAQLEKSRLLSDRFSAERPKGSFSTLEIQRTEQGDSAMYLCASTHSNEQFFGPGTRLTVL.

This rearrangement joins TRBV6-1 to TRBJ2-4, with TRBD2 identical over 8 bases. Germline V gene sequence: CDR1 MNHNS, CDR2 SASEGT. V trimming: 4 bases; J trimming: 7 bases; junction bases outside the gene matches: 12. This CDR3 spans 16 amino acids. As DNA, the CDR3 is TGTGCCAGCAGTGCGGGAGGGGCGGGGCGGATGAACATTCAGTACTTC. Translation: CASSAGGAGRMNIQYF.

This chain connects TRBV5-4 to TRBJ1-1; the match to TRBD1 covers 10 bases. The CDR3 consists of 15 residues. V was clipped by 3 bases and J by 4 bases; unmatched bases: 6. CDR1 and CDR2 from the germline V gene are SGHNT and YYREEE (reference sequence). DNA of the CDR3: TGTGCCAGCAGCTCCGGAGGACAGGGGGTCACTGAAGCTTTCTTT. Amino acid sequence: CASSSGGQGVTEAFF.

In its sample, this clone was seen a few times. The rearrangement joins TRBV7-9 to TRBJ1-4; the D gene is possibly TRBD1 (6 bases). This CDR3 comprises 14 residues. CDR1 is SEHNR and CDR2 is FQNEAQ in the germline V gene (reference sequence). Trimming stripped 2 bases from V and 5 bases from J, with 9 bases between. The CDR3 bases are TGTGCCAGCAGCTTAAGACAGGAGAATGAAAAACTGTTTTTT. This encodes CASSLRQENEKLFF.

V gene TRBV18 combines with J gene TRBJ2-7; 13 bases match TRBD2. The CDR3 length is 20 residues. Germline V gives CDR1 KGHSH, CDR2 LQKENI. V trimming: 0 bases; J trimming: 0 bases; junction bases outside the gene matches: 11. CDR3 sequence: CASSPPRGTSGAPSSYEQYF. Here the CDR3 DNA reads TGTGCCAGCTCACCACCTCGAGGGACTAGCGGGGCCCCGAGCTCCTACGAGCAGTACTTC.

The rearrangement links TRBV6-5 to TRBJ1-5; D uncertain. The germline V gene has CDR1 MNHEY and CDR2 SVGAGI. This CDR3 has 13 residues. V was shortened by 3 bases and J by 4 bases, with 7 bases between the two germline ends. The CDR3 DNA is TGTGCCAGCAGTTATTCACAGAATCAGCCCCAGCATTTT. It specifies CASSYSQNQPQHF.

V usage is TRBV6-1 and J usage is TRBJ2-7; possibly TRBD2 for D (5 bases). The V gene lost 2 bases and the J gene lost 7 bases, with 9 bases spanning the gap. The CDR3 is 12 amino acids. Germline assignment: CDR1 MNHNS and CDR2 SASEGT. CDR3 sequence reads: CASSEPTREQYF. The DNA for the CDR3 is TGTGCCAGCAGTGAACCCACTAGGGAGCAGTACTTC.